This T cell receptor (beta chain) was identified during a study of cytomegalovirus exposure and HLA in healthy donors. Study-level points and caveats: In a later analysis, parvovirus B19, influenza, CMV and Epstein-Barr virus appeared linked to several top co-occurrence clusters. Analyses of presence/absence relied on an assumption of roughly uniform sequencing depth across donors.

CDR3 length: 16 amino acids. Germline-derived CDR1 and CDR2 are SGHTA and FQGNSA. V dropped 1 base and J dropped 2 bases, with 9 bases sitting between them. PCR used 60 Vbeta primers and 13 Jbeta primers. In the study's own analysis: In a later analysis, roughly 11 million of 65 million to 90 million unique beta chains occurred in at least two donors. This table comes from immunoSEQ multiplex PCR, and its TCRdb copy is limited to in-frame clones, with some not included. That table supplies the V and J calls and clone size; D and trimming were determined from the DNA. Of about 130,000 clones in the sample, roughly 85% were seen once. About this clone itself: Antigen unknown.

The V call is TRBV7-2, the J call TRBJ2-6; D uncertain. Material for sequencing was PBMCs. The TCR sequence derives from a boy younger than 18 in good health and CMV-seronegative. The CDR3 loop reads CASSLDYGAGANVLTF. Here the CDR3 DNA reads TGTGCCAGCAGCTTAGATTACGGTGCTGGGGCCAACGTCCTGACTTTC. Looking up the rest from reference TRBV7-2 and TRBJ2-6 gives the full variable domain: GAGVSQSPSNKVTEKGKDVELRCDPISGHTALYWYRQSLGQGLEFLIYFQGNSAPDKSGLPSDRFSAERTGGSVSTLTIQRTQQEDSAVYLCASSLDYGAGANVLTFGAGSRLTVL.